A single sample gave rise to the 4 T cell receptor beta chains below, sequenced in a study of shared clonotypes between healthy human individuals. Method: immunoSEQ multiplex PCR; TCRdb's copy keeps in-frame clones and lacks some. This table holds roughly 450,000 clones, roughly 78% found once. Sequenced: PBMCs. All receptors derive from a woman aged 40 to 50 in good health. Some clones in this sample may be carry-over from other donors' samples.

The V and J genes are TRBV7-6 and TRBJ2-7, with 9 bases identical to TRBD2. The CDR3 is 15 amino acids. Germline CDR1 and CDR2: SGHVS and FNYEAQ. J was trimmed by 2 bases and V by 5 bases; bases with no gene match: 7. CDR3 residues: CASSPGTSSPYEQYF. Here the CDR3 DNA reads TGTGCCAGCAGCCCTGGGACTAGCAGTCCCTACGAGCAGTACTTC.

The J gene is TRBJ2-7, the V gene TRBV2; D call uncertain. Germline CDR1 and CDR2: SNHLY and FYNNEI. The CDR3 consists of 12 residues. Between the trimmed V and J ends, which lost 4 bases and 4 bases, there was a span of 8 bases. CDR3 protein: CASSARTYEQYF. The CDR3 nucleotides read TGTGCCAGCAGTGCCCGAACGTACGAGCAGTACTTC.

The chain uses TRBV27 and TRBJ2-7; 14 bases align to TRBD2. Germline V gene lookup returns CDR1 MNHEY and CDR2 SMNVEV (reference sequence). Trimming removed 1 base from V and 5 bases from J; junction bases left unmatched: 4. This CDR3 spans 16 amino acids. The DNA of the CDR3 is TGTGCCAGCAGTTTATTGGGGACTAGCGGGAGTAACGAGCAGTACTTC. This sequence encodes CASSLLGTSGSNEQYF.

To note about this clone: This may be a read error: a much more frequent sequence differs by one nucleotide. The sample contains more than one DNA sequence encoding this CDR3. The J gene is TRBJ1-3, the V gene TRBV30, with D hard to call. The V end was cut by 0 bases, the J end by 8 bases, with 5 bases between. The germline V gene encodes CDR1 GTSNPN and CDR2 SVGIG (reference sequence). The CDR3 is 11 amino acids. The CDR3 DNA sequence: TGTGCCTGGAGTGTGAGGGACACCATATATTTT. Amino acids: CAWSVRDTIYF.